This TCR beta chain was obtained from a study of blood T cell repertoires in COVID-19. Between the trimmed V and J ends, which lost 2 bases and 4 bases, there was a span of 8 bases. Germline V gene data show CDR1 as SGHTA and CDR2 as FQGTGA. The CDR3 totals 14 residues. Repertoires were generated with immunoSEQ multiplex PCR, while TCRdb's copy carries only in-frame clones and drops some. The sample records 180,000 or so clones, 65% to 90% being singletons. The sequence was collected from a man between 60 and 75 years old with acute or convalescent COVID-19. V is TRBV7-3 and J is TRBJ2-2; no clear D. The sample consisted of peripheral blood. The CDR3 bases are TGTGCCAGCAGCTTAGGGCCTCGCACCGGGGAGCTGTTTTTT. It translates to CASSLGPRTGELFF.